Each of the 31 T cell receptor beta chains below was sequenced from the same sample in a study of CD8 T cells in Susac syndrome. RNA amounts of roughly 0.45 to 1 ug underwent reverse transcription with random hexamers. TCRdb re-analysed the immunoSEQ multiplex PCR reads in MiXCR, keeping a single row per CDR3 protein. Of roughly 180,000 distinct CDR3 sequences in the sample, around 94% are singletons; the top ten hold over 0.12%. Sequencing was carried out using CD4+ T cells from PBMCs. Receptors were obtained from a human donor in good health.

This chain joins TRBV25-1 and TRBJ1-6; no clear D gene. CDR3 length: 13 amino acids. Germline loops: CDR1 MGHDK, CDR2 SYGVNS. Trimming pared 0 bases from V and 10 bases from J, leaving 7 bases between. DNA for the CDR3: TGTGCCAGCAGTGAATATTTCAGATCACCCCTCCACTTT. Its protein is CASSEYFRSPLHF.

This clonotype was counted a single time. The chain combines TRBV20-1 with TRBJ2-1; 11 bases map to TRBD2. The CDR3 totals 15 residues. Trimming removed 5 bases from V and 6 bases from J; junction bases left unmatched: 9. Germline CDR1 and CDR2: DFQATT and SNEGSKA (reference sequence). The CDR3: CSAPWASGGRNEQFF. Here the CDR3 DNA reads TGCAGTGCTCCCTGGGCTAGCGGGGGGCGCAATGAGCAGTTCTTC.

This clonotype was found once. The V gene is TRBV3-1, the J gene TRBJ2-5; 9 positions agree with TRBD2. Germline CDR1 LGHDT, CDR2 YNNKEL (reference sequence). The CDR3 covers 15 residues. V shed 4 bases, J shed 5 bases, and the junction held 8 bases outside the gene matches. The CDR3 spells CASSPPTSGGETQYF. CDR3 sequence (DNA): TGTGCCAGCAGCCCTCCGACTAGCGGTGGGGAGACCCAGTACTTC.

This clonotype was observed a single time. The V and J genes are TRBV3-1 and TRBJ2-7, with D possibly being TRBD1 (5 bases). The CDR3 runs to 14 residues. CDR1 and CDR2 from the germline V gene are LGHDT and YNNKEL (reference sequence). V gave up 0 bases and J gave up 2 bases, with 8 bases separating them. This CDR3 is CASSQDRAPYEQYF. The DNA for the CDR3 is TGTGCCAGCAGCCAAGACAGGGCCCCCTACGAGCAGTACTTC.

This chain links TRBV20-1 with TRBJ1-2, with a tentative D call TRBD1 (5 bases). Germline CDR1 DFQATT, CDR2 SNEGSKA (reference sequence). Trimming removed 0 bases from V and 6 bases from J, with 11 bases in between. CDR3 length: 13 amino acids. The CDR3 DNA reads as TGCAGTGCTAGAGATCCGCTAGGGGATGGCTACACCTTC. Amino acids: CSARDPLGDGYTF.

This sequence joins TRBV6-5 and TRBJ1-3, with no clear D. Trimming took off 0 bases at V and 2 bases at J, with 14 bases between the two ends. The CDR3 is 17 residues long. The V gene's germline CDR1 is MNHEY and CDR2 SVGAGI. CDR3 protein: CASSYSVLQVAGNTIYF. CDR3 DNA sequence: TGTGCCAGCAGTTACTCGGTCCTCCAGGTTGCTGGAAACACCATATATTTT.

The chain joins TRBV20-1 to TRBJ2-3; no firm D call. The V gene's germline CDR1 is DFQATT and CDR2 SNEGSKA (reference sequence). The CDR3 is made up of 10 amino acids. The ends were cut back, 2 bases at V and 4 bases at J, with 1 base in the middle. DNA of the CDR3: TGCAGTGCTAGACCAGATACGCAGTATTTT. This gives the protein CSARPDTQYF.

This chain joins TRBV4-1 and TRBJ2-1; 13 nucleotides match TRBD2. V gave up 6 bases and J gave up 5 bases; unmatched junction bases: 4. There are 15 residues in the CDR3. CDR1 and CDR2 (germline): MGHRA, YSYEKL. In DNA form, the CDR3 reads TGCGCCAGCAGATATGGACTAGCGGGGGACAATGAGCAGTTCTTC. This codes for CASRYGLAGDNEQFF.

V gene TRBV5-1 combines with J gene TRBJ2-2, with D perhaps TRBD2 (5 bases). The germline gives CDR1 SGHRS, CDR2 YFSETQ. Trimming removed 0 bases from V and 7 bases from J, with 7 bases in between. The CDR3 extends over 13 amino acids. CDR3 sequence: CASSLEGSGELFF. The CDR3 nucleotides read TGCGCCAGCAGCTTGGAAGGGAGCGGGGAGCTGTTTTTT.

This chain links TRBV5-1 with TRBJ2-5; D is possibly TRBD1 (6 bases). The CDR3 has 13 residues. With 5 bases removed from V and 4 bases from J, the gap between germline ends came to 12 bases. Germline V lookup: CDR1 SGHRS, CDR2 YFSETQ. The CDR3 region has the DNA TGCGCCAGCAGTCCAACACAGGGAGAGACCCAGTACTTC. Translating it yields CASSPTQGETQYF.

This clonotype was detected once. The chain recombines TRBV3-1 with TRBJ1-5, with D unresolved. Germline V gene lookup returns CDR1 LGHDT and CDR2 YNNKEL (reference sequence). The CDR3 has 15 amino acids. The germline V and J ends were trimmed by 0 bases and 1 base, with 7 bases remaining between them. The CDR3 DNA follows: TGTGCCAGCAGCCAAGACGGGAGGAGCAATCAGCCCCAGCATTTT. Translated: CASSQDGRSNQPQHF.

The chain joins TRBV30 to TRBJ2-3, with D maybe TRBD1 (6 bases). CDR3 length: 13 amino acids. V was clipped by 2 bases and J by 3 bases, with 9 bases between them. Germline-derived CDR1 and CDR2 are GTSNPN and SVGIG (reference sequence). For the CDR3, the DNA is TGTGCCTGGAGTCCCACAGGGACAGATACGCAGTATTTT. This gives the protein CAWSPTGTDTQYF. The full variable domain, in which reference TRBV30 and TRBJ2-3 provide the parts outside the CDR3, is SQTIHQWPATLVQPVGSPLSLECTVEGTSNPNLYWYRQAAGRGLQLLFYSVGIGQISSEVPQNLSASRPQDRQFILSSKKLLLSDSGFYLCAWSPTGTDTQYFGPGTRLTVL.

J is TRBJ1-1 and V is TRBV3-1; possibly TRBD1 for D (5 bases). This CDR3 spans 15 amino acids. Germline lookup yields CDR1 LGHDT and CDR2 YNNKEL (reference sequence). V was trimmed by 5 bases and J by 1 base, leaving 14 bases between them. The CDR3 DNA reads TGTGCCAGCAGCTTACGCCGGGACGGGAACACTGAAGCTTTCTTT. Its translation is CASSLRRDGNTEAFF.

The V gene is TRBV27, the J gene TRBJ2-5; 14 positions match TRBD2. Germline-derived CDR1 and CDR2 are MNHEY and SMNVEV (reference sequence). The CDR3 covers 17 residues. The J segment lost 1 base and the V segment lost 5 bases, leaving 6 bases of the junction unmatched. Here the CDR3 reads CASSRTSGGTGQETQYF. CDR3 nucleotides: TGTGCCAGCAGTAGGACTAGCGGGGGGACCGGCCAAGAGACCCAGTACTTC.

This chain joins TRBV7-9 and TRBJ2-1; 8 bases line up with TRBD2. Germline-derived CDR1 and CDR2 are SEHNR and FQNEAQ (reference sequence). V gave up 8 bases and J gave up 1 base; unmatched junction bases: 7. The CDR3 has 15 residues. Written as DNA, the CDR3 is TGTGCCAGCGGGAAAGCGGGGGATTCCTACAATGAGCAGTTCTTC. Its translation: CASGKAGDSYNEQFF.

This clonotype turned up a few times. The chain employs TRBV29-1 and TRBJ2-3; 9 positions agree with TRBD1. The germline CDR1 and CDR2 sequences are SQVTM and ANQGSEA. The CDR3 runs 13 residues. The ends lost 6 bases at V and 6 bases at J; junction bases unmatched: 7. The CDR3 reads CSVGTGPGDTQYF. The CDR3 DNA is TGCAGCGTGGGGACAGGGCCGGGCGATACGCAGTATTTT.

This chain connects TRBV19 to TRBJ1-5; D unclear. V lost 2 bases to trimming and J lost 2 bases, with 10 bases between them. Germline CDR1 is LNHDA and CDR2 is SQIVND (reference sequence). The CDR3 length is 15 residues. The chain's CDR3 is CASSIRDLGNQPQHF. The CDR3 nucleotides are TGTGCCAGTAGTATACGGGATTTGGGCAATCAGCCCCAGCATTTT.

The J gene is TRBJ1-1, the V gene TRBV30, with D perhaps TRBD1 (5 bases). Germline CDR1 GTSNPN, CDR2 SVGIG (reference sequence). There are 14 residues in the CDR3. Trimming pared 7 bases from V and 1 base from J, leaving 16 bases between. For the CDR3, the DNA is TGTGCCTCCATCCGGGGCACCGCGAACACTGAAGCTTTCTTT. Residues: CASIRGTANTEAFF.

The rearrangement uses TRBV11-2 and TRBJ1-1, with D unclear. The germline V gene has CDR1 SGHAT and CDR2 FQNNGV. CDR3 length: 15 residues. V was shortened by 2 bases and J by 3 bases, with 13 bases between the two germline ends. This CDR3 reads CASSLSGTLDTEAFF. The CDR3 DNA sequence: TGTGCCAGCAGCTTATCCGGAACCCTGGACACTGAAGCTTTCTTT. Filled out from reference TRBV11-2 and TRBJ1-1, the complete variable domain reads EAGVAQSPRYKIIEKRQSVAFWCNPISGHATLYWYQQILGQGPKLLIQFQNNGVVDDSQLPKDRFSAERLKGVDSTLKIQPAKLEDSAVYLCASSLSGTLDTEAFFGQGTRLTVV.

CDR3 loop: CSVESPGEAFF. The CDR3 DNA is TGCAGCGTTGAATCGCCCGGTGAAGCTTTCTTT. This chain uses TRBV29-1 with TRBJ1-1, with unresolved D. V was trimmed by 2 bases and J by 7 bases, leaving 8 bases between them. The CDR3 contains 11 residues. The germline V gene has CDR1 SQVTM and CDR2 ANQGSEA.

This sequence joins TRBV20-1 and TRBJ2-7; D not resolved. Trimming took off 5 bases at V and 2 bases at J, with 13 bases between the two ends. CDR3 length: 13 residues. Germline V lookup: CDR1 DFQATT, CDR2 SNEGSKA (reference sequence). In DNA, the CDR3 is TGCAGTGCTCGACCCCGGGTTACCTACGAGCAGTACTTC. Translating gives CSARPRVTYEQYF.

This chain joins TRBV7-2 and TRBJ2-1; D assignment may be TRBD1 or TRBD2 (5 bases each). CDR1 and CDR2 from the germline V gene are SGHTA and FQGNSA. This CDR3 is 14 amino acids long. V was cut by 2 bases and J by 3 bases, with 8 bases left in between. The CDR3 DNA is TGTGCCAGCAGCTTACAGGGAGACTACAATGAGCAGTTCTTC. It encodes CASSLQGDYNEQFF.

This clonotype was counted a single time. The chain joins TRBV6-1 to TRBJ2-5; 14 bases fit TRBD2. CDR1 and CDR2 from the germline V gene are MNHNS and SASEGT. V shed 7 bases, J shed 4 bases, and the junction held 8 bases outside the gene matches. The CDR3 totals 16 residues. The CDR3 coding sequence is TGTGCCAGCAAAGGACTAGCGGGGGGAGAACGAGAGACCCAGTACTTC. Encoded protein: CASKGLAGGERETQYF.

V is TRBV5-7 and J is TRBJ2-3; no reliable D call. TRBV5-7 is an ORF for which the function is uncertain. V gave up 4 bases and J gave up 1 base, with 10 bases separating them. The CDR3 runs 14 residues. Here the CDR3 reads CASSRDAGTDTQYF. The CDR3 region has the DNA TGTGCCAGCAGCCGTGATGCGGGCACAGATACGCAGTATTTT.

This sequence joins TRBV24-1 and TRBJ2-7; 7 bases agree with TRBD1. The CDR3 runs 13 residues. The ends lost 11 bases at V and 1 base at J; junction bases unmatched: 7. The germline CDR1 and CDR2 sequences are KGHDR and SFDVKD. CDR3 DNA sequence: TGTGCCATCCCCCGGGACAGATCCTACGAGCAGTACTTC. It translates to CAIPRDRSYEQYF.

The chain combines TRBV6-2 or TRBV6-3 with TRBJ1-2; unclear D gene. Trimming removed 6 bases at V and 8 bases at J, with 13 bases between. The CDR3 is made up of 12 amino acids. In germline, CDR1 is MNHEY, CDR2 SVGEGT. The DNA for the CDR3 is TGTGCCAGCAGCCCGACTGTTGAAGGCTACACCTTC. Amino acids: CASSPTVEGYTF.

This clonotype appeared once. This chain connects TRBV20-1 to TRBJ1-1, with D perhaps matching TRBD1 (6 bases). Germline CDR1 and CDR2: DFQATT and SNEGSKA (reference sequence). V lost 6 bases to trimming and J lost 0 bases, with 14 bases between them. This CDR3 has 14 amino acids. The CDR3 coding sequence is TGCAGTGCCACTCCGGGACACATGAACACTGAAGCTTTCTTT. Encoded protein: CSATPGHMNTEAFF.

The CDR3, as DNA: TGCAGCGTTGAGCTCCAGGCTGGGGCCAACGTCCTGACTTTC. The encoded protein is CSVELQAGANVLTF. This chain uses TRBV29-1 with TRBJ2-6; no firm D call. The germline V gene encodes CDR1 SQVTM and CDR2 ANQGSEA. This CDR3 region has 14 residues. V lost 3 bases and J 2 bases, leaving 8 bases between the germline ends.

In DNA form, the CDR3 reads TGTGCCAGCAGTCACGACAGGGCGTACACTGAAGCTTTCTTT. Translating gives CASSHDRAYTEAFF. V and J are TRBV12-3 or TRBV12-4 and TRBJ1-1, with 7 nucleotides matching TRBD1. V lost 5 bases, J lost 3 bases, and 6 bases stayed unmatched. The CDR3 extends over 14 amino acids.

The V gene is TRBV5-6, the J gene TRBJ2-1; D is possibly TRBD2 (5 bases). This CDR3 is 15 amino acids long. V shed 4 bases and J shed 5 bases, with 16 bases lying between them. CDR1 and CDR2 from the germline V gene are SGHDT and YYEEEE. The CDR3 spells CASSPGGRENNEQFF. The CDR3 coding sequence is TGTGCCAGCAGCCCTGGAGGCAGAGAAAACAATGAGCAGTTCTTC.

CDR3 DNA sequence: TGCGCCGGCGAGGGTAAGGGGACAGGAGACTACGAGCAGTACTTC. Residues: CAGEGKGTGDYEQYF. The rearrangement joins TRBV23-1 to TRBJ2-7; 8 bases are shared with TRBD1. TRBV23-1 is known as an ORF, though its function is uncertain. The CDR3 has 15 residues. V lost 11 bases to trimming and J lost 3 bases; unmatched junction nucleotides: 15.